The clone carrying this T cell receptor (beta chain) showed up just once. The entry originates in a study of blood T cell repertoires in COVID-19. Study-level information: Whether acute or convalescent, the COVID-19 samples came from the United States, Italy and Spain. Nucleic acid was either cDNA or gDNA, and it came from T cells, B-cell-depleted T cells, or PBMCs.

The authors' processing: Reference gene primers were amplified, and this amplification served to estimate nucleated cell counts. This table comes from immunoSEQ multiplex PCR, and its TCRdb copy is limited to in-frame clones, with some not included. That table furnishes V, J and clone size, whereas the DNA furnished D and trimming. The table includes about 260,000 clones, 80% to 90% detected once. Germline V gene sequence: CDR1 SGHDT, CDR2 YYEEEE. The CDR3 sequence is 15 residues long. With V trimmed by 0 bases and J by 4 bases, 5 bases remained unmatched. The TCR was taken from a middle-aged woman who had recovered from COVID-19. The chain couples TRBV5-6 to TRBJ2-3; 7 bases fit TRBD2. Input material: peripheral blood. The CDR3 bases are TGTGCCAGCAGCTTGGTCCGGGGGGACGCAGATACGCAGTATTTT. Amino acids: CASSLVRGDADTQYF.